These 26 T cell receptor beta chains share one sample of origin, sequenced in a study of shared clonotypes between healthy human individuals. Profiling relied on immunoSEQ multiplex PCR, and the TCRdb table lists in-frame clones only, not all of them. This sample has some 700,000 clones; about 90% occur once, and the top ten carry 34%. The sample comprised memory CD8+ T cells from PBMCs. Subset noted: CD45RO+ cells pooled with CCR7-negative TemRA cells. The receptors originated from a man aged 18 to 29 in good health. Some clones in this sample may be carry-over from other donors' samples.

The V and J genes are TRBV27 and TRBJ2-1; D ambiguous. Germline-derived CDR1 and CDR2 are MNHEY and SMNVEV (reference sequence). The CDR3 has 11 residues. Trimming removed 5 bases from V and 9 bases from J, with 8 bases in between. The CDR3 region has the DNA TGTGCCAGCAGTAACGGCGTTGAGCAGTTCTTC. Translation: CASSNGVEQFF.

This rearrangement joins TRBV5-1 to TRBJ2-7; no clear D. The CDR3 has 14 amino acids. Germline CDR1 SGHRS, CDR2 YFSETQ. The V and J ends lost 0 bases and 4 bases respectively, with 11 bases between them. The CDR3 DNA sequence: TGCGCCAGCAGCTTGGCTTTAGGGATATACGAGCAGTACTTC. Its translation is CASSLALGIYEQYF.

This chain uses TRBV2 with TRBJ1-3; TRBD1 might be the D (6 bases). The CDR3 length is 16 residues. Germline V gene lookup returns CDR1 SNHLY and CDR2 FYNNEI. V lost 7 bases, J lost 0 bases, and 16 bases lay in between. The CDR3 DNA sequence: TGTGCCAGCATTAAGGGGGTGTCCTCCTCTGGAAACACCATATATTTT. Translated, it gives CASIKGVSSSGNTIYF.

The chain links TRBV4-3 to TRBJ2-5; possibly TRBD1 for D (5 bases). Between the trimmed V and J ends, which lost 1 base and 2 bases, there was a span of 11 bases. The CDR3 runs to 15 residues. Germline loops: CDR1 LGHNA, CDR2 YSLEER. The CDR3: CASSQGRTPQETQYF. The DNA of the CDR3 is TGCGCCAGCAGCCAAGGACGGACACCTCAAGAGACCCAGTACTTC.

CDR3 loop: CASSSGTTYNEQFF. The CDR3 DNA reads as TGTGCCAGCAGCTCCGGGACTACTTACAATGAGCAGTTCTTC. The chain uses TRBV7-9 and TRBJ2-1, with 7 bases that match TRBD2. The CDR3 totals 14 residues. Germline V gives CDR1 SEHNR, CDR2 FQNEAQ (reference sequence). The V segment lost 4 bases and the J segment 4 bases; nucleotides outside the gene matches: 4.

This rearrangement joins TRBV27 to TRBJ1-1; 12 nucleotides match TRBD1. V dropped 8 bases and J dropped 5; count of bases not matched to a gene: 6. The CDR3 spans 14 residues. Germline assignment: CDR1 MNHEY and CDR2 SMNVEV (reference sequence). CDR3 in amino acids: CASGDRGRWTEAFF. For the CDR3, the DNA is TGTGCCAGCGGGGACAGGGGGCGATGGACTGAAGCTTTCTTT.

This chain links TRBV7-8 with TRBJ2-2; 7 positions agree with TRBD2. Per germline, CDR1 SGHVS and CDR2 FQNEAQ. The CDR3 runs to 13 residues. The junction had 2 bases not matched to a gene; V was cut back by 5 bases and J by 5 bases. The CDR3 sequence is CASSAGGTGELFF. In DNA form, the CDR3 reads TGTGCCAGCAGCGCCGGGGGGACCGGGGAGCTGTTTTTT.

The rearrangement uses TRBV5-1 and TRBJ2-3; 9 bases fit TRBD1. The CDR3 covers 15 residues. The V segment lost 0 bases and the J segment 4 bases; nucleotides outside the gene matches: 3. Germline V gives CDR1 SGHRS, CDR2 YFSETQ. In DNA form, the CDR3 reads TGCGCCAGCAGCTTGGAGGGACAGGGCTCAGATACGCAGTATTTT. This sequence encodes CASSLEGQGSDTQYF. Variable domain in full (rest from reference TRBV5-1 and TRBJ2-3): KAGVTQTPRYLIKTRGQQVTLSCSPISGHRSVSWYQQTPGQGLQFLFEYFSETQRNKGNFPGRFSGRQFSNSRSEMNVSTLELGDSALYLCASSLEGQGSDTQYFGPGTRLTVL.

The V and J genes are TRBV29-1 and TRBJ1-1; D gene uncertain. The CDR3 length is 15 residues. The V gene's germline CDR1 is SQVTM and CDR2 ANQGSEA. Trimming stripped 8 bases from V and 10 bases from J, with 29 bases between. CDR3 loop: CSYYSPGDHRRGAFF. The CDR3, as DNA: TGCAGCTATTATAGCCCCGGGGATCACCGGCGCGGAGCTTTCTTT.

Details on this clone: Other DNA sequences in the sample encode the same CDR3. V is TRBV13 and J is TRBJ2-1; D is undetermined. The germline V and J ends were trimmed by 5 bases and 7 bases, with 9 bases remaining between them. The CDR3 is 12 residues long. Germline assignment: CDR1 PRHDT and CDR2 FYEKMQ (reference sequence). The CDR3, as DNA: TGTGCCAGCAGCACACTGGGTAATGAGCAGTTCTTC. Its protein is CASSTLGNEQFF.

The chain is built from TRBV5-1 and TRBJ2-3, with D unclear. CDR1 SGHRS and CDR2 YFSETQ come from the germline V gene. The CDR3 consists of 15 residues. V dropped 4 bases and J dropped 0 bases, with 12 bases sitting between them. Here the CDR3 reads CASSPLRASTDTQYF. The CDR3 nucleotides read TGCGCCAGCAGCCCCCTCCGGGCTAGCACAGATACGCAGTATTTT.

The CDR3 here is CASSERGTVNTGELFF. The CDR3 DNA sequence: TGTGCCAGCAGTGAAAGAGGGACTGTGAACACCGGGGAGCTGTTTTTT. This chain connects TRBV6-1 to TRBJ2-2; a possible D gene is TRBD2 (6 bases). With 2 bases removed from V and 1 base from J, the gap between germline ends came to 11 bases. This CDR3 spans 16 amino acids. Germline loops: CDR1 MNHNS, CDR2 SASEGT.

This clone came up once. Here the CDR3 DNA reads TGTGCCAGCAGCGGACGAGGGGCCGAGCAGTACTTC. As protein: CASSGRGAEQYF. The V and J genes are TRBV9 and TRBJ2-7; D is possibly TRBD1 or TRBD2 (5 bases each). V gave up 3 bases and J gave up 6 bases, with 10 bases separating them. The CDR3 is made up of 12 amino acids. Germline CDR1 reads SGDLS; CDR2 reads YYNGEE.

V is TRBV5-4 and J is TRBJ2-7, with 7 bases that match TRBD1. V was pared by 3 bases and J by 0 bases, with 6 bases of the junction left unmatched. This CDR3 comprises 15 residues. The V gene's germline CDR1 is SGHNT and CDR2 YYREEE (reference sequence). The CDR3 sequence is CASSYARTGSYEQYF. The CDR3 nucleotides read TGTGCCAGCAGCTACGCAAGGACAGGCTCCTACGAGCAGTACTTC.

Here the CDR3 DNA reads TGTGCCAGCAGCTCGTTAGCGGGAGGGCCGTATGAGCAGTTCTTC. Amino acids: CASSSLAGGPYEQFF. The V call is TRBV7-9, the J call TRBJ2-1; 11 bases are a match to TRBD2. Losses at the gene ends were 4 bases for V and 8 bases for J; bases not matched to a gene: 7. The CDR3 is 15 amino acids. CDR1 and CDR2 from the germline V gene are SEHNR and FQNEAQ (reference sequence).

This chain uses TRBV5-1 with TRBJ1-1, with D unclear. The CDR3 has 18 amino acids. V lost 0 bases and J 0 bases, leaving 18 bases between the germline ends. CDR1 and CDR2 from the germline V gene are SGHRS and YFSETQ. DNA of the CDR3: TGCGCCAGCAGCTTGGACATTCTGTTGGGTGTGGTGAACACTGAAGCTTTCTTT. Translating gives CASSLDILLGVVNTEAFF.

V and J are TRBV13 and TRBJ2-1; 8 nucleotides line up with TRBD2. V was pared by 5 bases and J by 5 bases, with 14 bases of the junction left unmatched. The CDR3 contains 17 residues. Germline V gene data show CDR1 as PRHDT and CDR2 as FYEKMQ (reference sequence). The CDR3 DNA is TGTGCCAGCAGCCCCGGGCCGGGCGGGAGGCCGAACAATGAGCAGTTCTTC. Its translation is CASSPGPGGRPNNEQFF.

The chain links TRBV7-2 to TRBJ2-7; 9 bases fit TRBD2. Germline lookup yields CDR1 SGHTA and CDR2 FQGNSA. Germline trimming cut 3 bases from V and 0 bases from J; bases unmatched to any gene: 3. This CDR3 region has 15 residues. CDR3 nucleotides: TGTGCCAGCAGCTTTACTAGCGGGTACTCCTACGAGCAGTACTTC. Translating it yields CASSFTSGYSYEQYF.

This rearrangement joins TRBV7-9 to TRBJ1-2; the D is unclear. CDR1 and CDR2 (germline): SEHNR, FQNEAQ (reference sequence). V lost 1 base and J 6 bases, leaving 18 bases between the germline ends. This CDR3 is built from 16 residues. The CDR3 sequence is CASSLVSSTPFHGYTF. CDR3 nucleotides: TGTGCCAGCAGCTTAGTTTCCTCGACGCCTTTTCATGGCTACACCTTC.

The chain recombines TRBV7-7 with TRBJ2-5; no firm D call. The germline V and J ends were trimmed by 5 bases and 4 bases, with 20 bases remaining between them. CDR1 is SSHAT, CDR2 FNYEAQ, per germline (reference sequence). The CDR3 extends over 16 amino acids. The CDR3 DNA reads as TGTGCCAGCAGCCGCCTTGGGCTAACGTGGCGAGAGACCCAGTACTTC. This gives the protein CASSRLGLTWRETQYF. Supplemented by reference TRBV7-7 and TRBJ2-5, the full variable domain reads GAGVSQSPRYKVTKRGQDVTLRCDPISSHATLYWYQQALGQGPEFLTYFNYEAQPDKSGLPSDRFSAERPEGSISTLTIQRTEQRDSAMYRCASSRLGLTWRETQYFGPGTRLLVL.

This chain uses TRBV11-1 with TRBJ2-2; 7 nucleotides line up with TRBD1. The CDR3 consists of 17 residues. Germline CDR1 is SGHAT and CDR2 is FQDESV (reference sequence). The trim removed 5 bases at V and 1 base at J, leaving 10 bases unmatched. The CDR3, as DNA: TGTGCCAGCAGCCCTTCCTATGGGACAGAGAACACCGGGGAGCTGTTTTTT. Protein product: CASSPSYGTENTGELFF.

This clone has a handful of counts. The rearrangement uses TRBV27 and TRBJ1-1, with unresolved D. Trimming cost V 3 bases and J 1 base, with 9 bases left between them. Germline CDR1 MNHEY, CDR2 SMNVEV (reference sequence). The CDR3 sequence is 14 residues long. CDR3 nucleotides: TGTGCCAGCAGTTTTCAATTCGAGAACACTGAAGCTTTCTTT. Amino acid sequence: CASSFQFENTEAFF.

The rearrangement joins TRBV4-3 to TRBJ2-7; D may be TRBD1 (6 bases). Germline lookup yields CDR1 LGHNA and CDR2 YSLEER. The CDR3 length is 15 residues. V gave up 0 bases and J gave up 3 bases, with 12 bases separating them. This chain's CDR3 is CASSQEVGASYEQYF. CDR3 DNA sequence: TGCGCCAGCAGCCAAGAAGTGGGGGCAAGCTACGAGCAGTACTTC.

This chain uses TRBV28 with TRBJ1-2, with no clear D. V was clipped by 5 bases and J by 0 bases, with 19 bases between them. CDR1 and CDR2 from the germline V gene are MDHEN and SYDVKM. The CDR3 runs to 17 residues. As DNA, the CDR3 is TGTGCCAGCAGTCCGAACTGGGTCGTGTCCACTAACTATGGCTACACCTTC. As protein: CASSPNWVVSTNYGYTF.

This clone was picked up one time. V is TRBV28 and J is TRBJ1-6; D is unresolved. V dropped 7 bases and J dropped 7 bases, with 8 bases sitting between them. The CDR3 loop spans 12 amino acids. Per the germline V gene, CDR1 is MDHEN and CDR2 is SYDVKM. CDR3 sequence reads: CASTLGNSPLHF. In DNA form, the CDR3 reads TGTGCCAGCACCCTGGGGAATTCACCCCTCCACTTT.

This clone came up a few times. CDR3 protein: CASSLYGRAYTEAFF. The CDR3 bases are TGTGCCAGCAGCTTGTACGGCAGGGCGTACACTGAAGCTTTCTTT. J is TRBJ1-1 and V is TRBV5-6, with D tentatively TRBD1 (5 bases). Trimming took 1 base from V and 3 from J, leaving 13 bases between them. The CDR3 spans 15 residues. Germline CDR1 and CDR2: SGHDT and YYEEEE.